This record covers a single TCR beta chain. Antigen: not known. Scientists amplified the TCR beta CDR3 regions from RNA transcripts. RT-PCR was first run with HTBI primers, then multiplex PCR in a second round. TCRdb ran MiXCR on the multiplex PCR reads and lists one entry per CDR3 protein. This table holds about 700,000 distinct CDR3 sequences, about 38% found once. Trimming left V 2 bases short and J 8 bases short, with 13 bases between. This CDR3 spans 14 amino acids. In germline, CDR1 is ENHRY, CDR2 SYGVKD. The data originate from a study of Graves' ophthalmopathy and Graves' hyperthyroidism. Study at large: Samples of peripheral blood were obtained at initial diagnosis, prior to treatment of any kind.

Study-wide points: In blood appeared most of the expanded thyroid clonotypes whose frequency exceeded 0.001.

PBMCs were density-gradient isolated from around 11 ml fresh blood. The TCR sequence derives from an adult man with Graves' ophthalmopathy. V gene TRBV10-3 combines with J gene TRBJ1-3, with D hard to call. What was sequenced was peripheral blood. This CDR3 is CAISEVWDGYTIYF. For the CDR3, the DNA is TGTGCCATCAGTGAGGTATGGGATGGCTACACCATATATTTT.